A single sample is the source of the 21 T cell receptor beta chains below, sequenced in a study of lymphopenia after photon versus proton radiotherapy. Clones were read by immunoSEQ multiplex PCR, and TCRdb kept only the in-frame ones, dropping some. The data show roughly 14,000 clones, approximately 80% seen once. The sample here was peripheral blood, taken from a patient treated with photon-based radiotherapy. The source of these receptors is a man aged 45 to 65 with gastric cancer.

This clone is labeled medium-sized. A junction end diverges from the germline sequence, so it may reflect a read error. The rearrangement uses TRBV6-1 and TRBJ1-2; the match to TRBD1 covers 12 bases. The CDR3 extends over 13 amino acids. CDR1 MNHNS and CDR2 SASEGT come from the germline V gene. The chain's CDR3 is CASSIPGQGATHF. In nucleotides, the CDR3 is TGTGCCAGCAGCATACCGGGACAGGGGGCGACCCACTTC.

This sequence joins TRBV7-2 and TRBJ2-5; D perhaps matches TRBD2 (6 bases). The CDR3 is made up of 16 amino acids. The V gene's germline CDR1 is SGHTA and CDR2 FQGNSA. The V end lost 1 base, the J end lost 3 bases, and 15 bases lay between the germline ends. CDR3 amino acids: CASSLETLAREETQYF. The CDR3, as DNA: TGTGCCAGCAGCTTAGAGACACTAGCCAGGGAAGAGACCCAGTACTTC.

CDR3 nucleotides: TGTGCCAGCCGGGGGCAGGCGGTCGAGCAGTACGTC. This gives the protein CASRGQAVEQYV. The chain carries TRBV6-1 and TRBJ2-7; D may correspond to TRBD1 or TRBD2 (6 bases each). Trimming removed 8 bases at V and 6 bases at J, with 14 bases between. Germline V gene data show CDR1 as MNHNS and CDR2 as SASEGT. The CDR3 loop spans 12 amino acids.

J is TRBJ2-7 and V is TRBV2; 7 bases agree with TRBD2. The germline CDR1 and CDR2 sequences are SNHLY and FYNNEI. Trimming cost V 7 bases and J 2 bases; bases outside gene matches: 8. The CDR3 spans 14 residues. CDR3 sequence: CASTGGTAAYEQYF. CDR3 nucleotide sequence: TGTGCCAGCACCGGGGGGACGGCAGCCTACGAGCAGTACTTC.

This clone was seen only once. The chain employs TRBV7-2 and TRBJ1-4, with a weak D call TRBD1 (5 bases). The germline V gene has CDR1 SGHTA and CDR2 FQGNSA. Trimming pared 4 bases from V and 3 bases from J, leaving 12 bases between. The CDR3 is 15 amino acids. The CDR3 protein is CASSWGMRPNEKLFF. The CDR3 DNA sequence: TGTGCCAGCAGCTGGGGGATGAGGCCTAATGAAAAACTGTTTTTT.

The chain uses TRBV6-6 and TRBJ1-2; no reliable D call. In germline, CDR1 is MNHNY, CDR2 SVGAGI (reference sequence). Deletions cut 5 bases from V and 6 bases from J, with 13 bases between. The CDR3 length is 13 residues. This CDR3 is CASSHTESDGYTF. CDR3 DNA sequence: TGTGCCAGCAGTCATACAGAGTCCGATGGCTACACCTTC.

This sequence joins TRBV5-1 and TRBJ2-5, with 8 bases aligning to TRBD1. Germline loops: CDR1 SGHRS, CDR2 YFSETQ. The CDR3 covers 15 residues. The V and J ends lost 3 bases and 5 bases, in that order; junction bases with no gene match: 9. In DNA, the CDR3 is TGCGCCAGCAGCTCGCAGGGGGCCCTGGGGGAGACCCAGTACTTC. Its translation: CASSSQGALGETQYF.

Here the CDR3 DNA reads TGTGCCACCAGCAGAGGGTGGGGTGAACAGCCCCAGCATTTT. This codes for CATSRGWGEQPQHF. This rearrangement joins TRBV15 to TRBJ1-5, with D uncertain. The CDR3 is 14 residues long. CDR1 and CDR2 from the germline V gene are LNHNV and YYDKDF (reference sequence). The V end was cut by 1 base, the J end by 7 bases, with 11 bases between.

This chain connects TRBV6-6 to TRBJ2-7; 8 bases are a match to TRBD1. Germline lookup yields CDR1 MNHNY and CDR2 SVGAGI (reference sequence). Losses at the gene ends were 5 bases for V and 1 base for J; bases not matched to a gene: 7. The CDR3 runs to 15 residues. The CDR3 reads CASSPRTGRSYEQYV. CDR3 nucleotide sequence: TGTGCCAGCAGTCCTCGGACAGGGCGATCCTACGAGCAGTACGTC.

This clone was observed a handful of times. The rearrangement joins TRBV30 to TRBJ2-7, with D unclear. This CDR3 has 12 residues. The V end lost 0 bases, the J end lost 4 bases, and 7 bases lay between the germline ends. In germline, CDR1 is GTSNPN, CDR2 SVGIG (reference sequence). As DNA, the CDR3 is TGTGCCTGGAGTGTAAATAGGTACGAGCAGTACTTC. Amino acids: CAWSVNRYEQYF.

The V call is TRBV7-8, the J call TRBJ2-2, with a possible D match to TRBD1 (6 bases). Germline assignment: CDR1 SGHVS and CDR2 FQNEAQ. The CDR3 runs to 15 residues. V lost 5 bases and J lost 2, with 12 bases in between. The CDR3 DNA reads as TGTGCCAGCAGCCGCTCCGGGACAAACACCGGGGAGCTGTTTTTT. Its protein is CASSRSGTNTGELFF.

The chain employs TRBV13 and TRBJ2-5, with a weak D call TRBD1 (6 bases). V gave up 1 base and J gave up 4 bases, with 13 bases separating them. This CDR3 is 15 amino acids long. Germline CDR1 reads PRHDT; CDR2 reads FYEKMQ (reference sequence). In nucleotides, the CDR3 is TGTGCCAGCAGCTTAGCCAGGGGCAATCGAGAGACCCAGTACTTC. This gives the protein CASSLARGNRETQYF.

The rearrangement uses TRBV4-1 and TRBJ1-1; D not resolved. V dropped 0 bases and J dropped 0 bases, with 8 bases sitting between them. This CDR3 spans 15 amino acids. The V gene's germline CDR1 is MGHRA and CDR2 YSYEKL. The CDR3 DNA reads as TGCGCCAGCAGCCAAGAAGGCCTTATGAACACTGAAGCTTTCTTT. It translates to CASSQEGLMNTEAFF.

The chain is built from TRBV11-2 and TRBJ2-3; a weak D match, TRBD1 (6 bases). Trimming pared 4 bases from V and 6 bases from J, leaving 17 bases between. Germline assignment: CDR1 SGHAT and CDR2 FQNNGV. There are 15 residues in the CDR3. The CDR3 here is CASSSPYRDRDTQYF. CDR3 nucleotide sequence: TGTGCCAGCAGCTCCCCCTACAGGGATAGGGATACGCAGTATTTT.

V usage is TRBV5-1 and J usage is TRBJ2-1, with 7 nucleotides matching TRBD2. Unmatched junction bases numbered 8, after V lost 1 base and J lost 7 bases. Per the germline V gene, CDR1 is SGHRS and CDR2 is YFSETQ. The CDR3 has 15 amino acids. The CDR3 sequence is CASSLIQRGMNEQFF. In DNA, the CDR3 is TGCGCCAGCAGCTTGATCCAGCGGGGTATGAATGAGCAGTTCTTC.

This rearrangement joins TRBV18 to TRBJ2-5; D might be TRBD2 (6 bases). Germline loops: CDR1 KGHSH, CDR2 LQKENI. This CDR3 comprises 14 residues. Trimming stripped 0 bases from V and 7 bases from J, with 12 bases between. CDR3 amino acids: CASSPPAGYGTQYF. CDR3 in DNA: TGTGCCAGCTCACCACCGGCGGGGTACGGGACCCAGTACTTC.

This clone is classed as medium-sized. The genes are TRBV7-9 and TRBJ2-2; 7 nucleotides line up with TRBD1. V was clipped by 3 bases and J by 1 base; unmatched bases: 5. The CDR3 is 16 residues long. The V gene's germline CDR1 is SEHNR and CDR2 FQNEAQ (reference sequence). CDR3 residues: CASSFRTGVNTGELFF. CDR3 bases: TGTGCCAGCAGCTTCAGGACAGGCGTGAACACCGGGGAGCTGTTTTTT.

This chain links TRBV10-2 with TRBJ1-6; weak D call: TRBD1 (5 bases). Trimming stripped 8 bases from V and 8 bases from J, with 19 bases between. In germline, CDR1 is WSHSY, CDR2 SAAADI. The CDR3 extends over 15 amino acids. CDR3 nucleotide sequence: TGCGCCAGCCAAACCACCGGGGCCCGGGATTCACCCCTCCACTTT. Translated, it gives CASQTTGARDSPLHF.

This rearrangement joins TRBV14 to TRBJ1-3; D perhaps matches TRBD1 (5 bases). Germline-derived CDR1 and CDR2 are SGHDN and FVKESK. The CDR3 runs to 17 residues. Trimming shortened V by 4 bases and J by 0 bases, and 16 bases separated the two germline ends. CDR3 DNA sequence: TGTGCCAGCAGCCGGCAACGACAGAGCCTCTCTGGAAACACCATATATTTT. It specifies CASSRQRQSLSGNTIYF.

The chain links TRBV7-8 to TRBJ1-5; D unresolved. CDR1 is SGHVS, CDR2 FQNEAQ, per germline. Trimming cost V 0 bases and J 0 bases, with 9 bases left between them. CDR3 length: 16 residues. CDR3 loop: CASSLARGYSNQPQHF. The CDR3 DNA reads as TGTGCCAGCAGCTTAGCGCGCGGATATAGCAATCAGCCCCAGCATTTT.

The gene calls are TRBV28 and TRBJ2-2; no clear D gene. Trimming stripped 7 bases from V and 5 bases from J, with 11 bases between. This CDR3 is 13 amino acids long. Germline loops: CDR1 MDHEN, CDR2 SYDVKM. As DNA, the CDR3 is TGTGCCAGCATCCTGAGTGGGACCGGGGAGCTGTTTTTT. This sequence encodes CASILSGTGELFF.